These 20 T cell receptor beta chains share one sample of origin, sequenced in a study of shared clonotypes between healthy human individuals (dated by TCRdb to 2018 to 2020). Receptor amplification or capture employed the immunoSEQ multiplex PCR assay. TCRdb provides this immuneACCESS table in a form limited to in-frame rearrangements. Some clones are lacking; in checked studies, under half of them reflect an unresolved V gene, and why the rest are absent is not known. The sample table shows 1,400,000 or so clones, and around 98.5% are seen once. Approximately 0.38% of the sample is in the top ten clones. Material for sequencing was naive CD4+ T cells sorted from blood. The sample's cell subset or site label, in plain terms: CD45RA+ positively selected. Source of these receptors: a man aged 30 to 39 in good health.

V is TRBV7-8 and J is TRBJ1-2, with D possibly matching TRBD1 (5 bases). CDR1 and CDR2 (germline): SGHVS, FQNEAQ. CDR3 size: 15 residues. V shed 6 bases and J shed 2 bases, with 16 bases lying between them. The CDR3 here is CASSPGPGANYGYTF. The CDR3, as DNA: TGTGCCAGCAGTCCCGGCCCCGGGGCCAACTATGGCTACACCTTC.

This clone occurred once. The rearrangement uses TRBV6-5 and TRBJ2-1; 9 bases match TRBD1. This CDR3 contains 15 residues. Trimming took 5 bases from V and 7 from J; bases not matched to a gene: 9. Germline V gene data show CDR1 as MNHEY and CDR2 as SVGAGI. CDR3 loop: CASSKDRGDRNEQFF. In DNA, the CDR3 is TGTGCCAGCAGTAAAGACAGGGGGGACCGTAATGAGCAGTTCTTC.

This clone appeared a single time. The chain employs TRBV19 and TRBJ1-5; 7 bases match TRBD1. With 3 bases clipped from V and 6 bases from J, the junction kept 8 bases outside the gene matches. The CDR3 has 15 residues. Germline CDR1 and CDR2: LNHDA and SQIVND (reference sequence). The CDR3 nucleotides read TGTGCCAGTAGTATGAAAGGGGCAGGGGGTCAGCCCCAGCATTTT. Translating it yields CASSMKGAGGQPQHF.

The chain uses TRBV6-1 and TRBJ1-5; perhaps TRBD1 as D (5 bases). In germline, CDR1 is MNHNS, CDR2 SASEGT. V shed 2 bases and J shed 1 base, with 9 bases lying between them. There are 15 residues in the CDR3. The CDR3 coding sequence is TGTGCCAGCAGTGAAAGCCAGGGCAGCAATCAGCCCCAGCATTTT. This gives the protein CASSESQGSNQPQHF.

Notes on this clone: Other nucleotide sequences from this sample produce the same CDR3. This chain connects TRBV5-1 to TRBJ1-1; 8 nucleotides agree with TRBD1. This CDR3 comprises 14 residues. Germline lookup yields CDR1 SGHRS and CDR2 YFSETQ. Trimming at V came to 5 bases and at J to 1 base, leaving 4 bases not matched to a gene. The CDR3 nucleotides read TGCGCCAGCAGTCGGGGGACAGGGAACACTGAAGCTTTCTTT. This sequence encodes CASSRGTGNTEAFF.

This chain uses TRBV6-1 with TRBJ2-2; a weak D match, TRBD1 (6 bases). CDR1 is MNHNS and CDR2 is SASEGT in the germline V gene. This CDR3 is built from 14 residues. Trimming cost V 5 bases and J 3 bases, with 10 bases left between them. CDR3 bases: TGTGCCAGCAGTACGGACAGATACACCGGGGAGCTGTTTTTT. Protein sequence: CASSTDRYTGELFF.

The chain employs TRBV9 and TRBJ2-7; D not resolved. Trimming took 0 bases from V and 0 from J, leaving 10 bases between them. Germline loops: CDR1 SGDLS, CDR2 YYNGEE. The CDR3 runs to 15 residues. The CDR3 loop is CASSVGIESSYEQYF. In DNA form, the CDR3 reads TGTGCCAGCAGCGTAGGAATAGAGAGCTCCTACGAGCAGTACTTC.

This chain connects TRBV4-1 to TRBJ2-2, with D unresolved. The CDR3 covers 12 residues. Trimming left V 5 bases short and J 5 bases short, with 6 bases between. Germline loops: CDR1 MGHRA, CDR2 YSYEKL. The CDR3 loop is CASSSRTGELFF. The CDR3 DNA is TGCGCCAGCAGCTCCAGGACCGGGGAGCTGTTTTTT.

This clone was counted once. The V call is TRBV7-2, the J call TRBJ1-2; possible D gene TRBD1, 5 bases. This CDR3 is built from 14 residues. Trimming cost V 1 base and J 3 bases, with 9 bases left between them. Germline CDR1 reads SGHTA; CDR2 reads FQGNSA. DNA of the CDR3: TGTGCCAGCAGCTTAGTAGTCAGGGACTATGGCTACACCTTC. Protein: CASSLVVRDYGYTF.

Comment on this clone: An end of the junction differs from the germline gene, which may be a read error. V is TRBV10-2 and J is TRBJ2-7, with 11 bases fitting TRBD2. CDR1 and CDR2 from the germline V gene are WSHSY and SAAADI. CDR3 size: 15 residues. CDR3 loop: CASRDISGRAEEQYF. The CDR3 DNA is TGCGCCAGCCGTGATATTAGCGGGAGGGCCGAGGAGCAGTACTTC.

The chain is built from TRBV6-5 and TRBJ2-7; tentative D call: TRBD2 (5 bases). Germline CDR1 is MNHEY and CDR2 is SVGAGI. V shed 7 bases and J shed 0 bases, with 16 bases lying between them. This CDR3 contains 15 residues. This CDR3 is CASTKGAATSYEQYF. In DNA form, the CDR3 reads TGTGCCAGCACCAAAGGAGCGGCGACCTCCTACGAGCAGTACTTC.

The gene calls are TRBV29-1 and TRBJ2-7, with 9 bases lining up with TRBD2. CDR3 length equals 13 residues. The germline gives CDR1 SQVTM, CDR2 ANQGSEA. CDR3 in DNA: TGCAGTGGGGCTTCTAGCGGGACCAACGAGCAGTACTTC. Its protein product is CSGASSGTNEQYF.

The rearrangement uses TRBV29-1 and TRBJ1-1; TRBD1 matches at 7 bases. CDR1 SQVTM and CDR2 ANQGSEA come from the germline V gene. The CDR3 runs 12 residues. The CDR3 coding sequence is TGCAGTGGACAGGAGCTGAACACTGAAGCTTTCTTT. Protein: CSGQELNTEAFF.

The rearrangement links TRBV5-4 to TRBJ2-7; D is possibly TRBD1 (6 bases). The germline V gene encodes CDR1 SGHNT and CDR2 YYREEE (reference sequence). V was cut by 2 bases and J by 0 bases, with 12 bases left in between. This CDR3 is built from 15 residues. The CDR3 DNA is TGTGCCAGCAGCTTTTCCGACAGGCCCTCCTACGAGCAGTACTTC. This gives the protein CASSFSDRPSYEQYF.

The chain couples TRBV18 to TRBJ2-5; 8 bases align to TRBD1. In germline, CDR1 is KGHSH, CDR2 LQKENI. Trimming at V came to 6 bases and at J to 4 bases, leaving 7 bases not matched to a gene. The CDR3 is 14 amino acids. CDR3 in DNA: TGTGCCAGCTCGGAGGACAGGGTCGGAGAGACCCAGTACTTC. Amino acids: CASSEDRVGETQYF.

J is TRBJ1-1 and V is TRBV2; D uncertain. The CDR3 is 14 amino acids. Per germline, CDR1 SNHLY and CDR2 FYNNEI. Trimming stripped 1 base from V and 5 bases from J, with 11 bases between. CDR3 sequence reads: CASSEEVEKTEAFF. CDR3 coding DNA: TGTGCCAGCAGTGAAGAGGTGGAAAAAACTGAAGCTTTCTTT.

The V gene is TRBV2, the J gene TRBJ2-7; the D is unclear. This CDR3 spans 13 amino acids. Germline V gives CDR1 SNHLY, CDR2 FYNNEI. Trimming took off 7 bases at V and 2 bases at J, with 12 bases between the two ends. CDR3 sequence reads: CASMSHGPYEQYF. CDR3 nucleotide sequence: TGTGCCAGCATGTCCCACGGACCCTACGAGCAGTACTTC.

The chain carries TRBV6-5 and TRBJ2-5; possibly TRBD1 or TRBD2 for D (5 bases each). The germline V and J ends were trimmed by 5 bases and 2 bases, with 12 bases remaining between them. Germline V gene sequence: CDR1 MNHEY, CDR2 SVGAGI. The CDR3 length is 14 residues. The CDR3 DNA is TGTGCCAGCAGTCGCCCGGGACGGCAAGAGACCCAGTACTTC. Its translation is CASSRPGRQETQYF.

The chain is built from TRBV6-5 and TRBJ2-1; 7 bases are a match to TRBD2. CDR3 length equals 14 residues. Germline lookup yields CDR1 MNHEY and CDR2 SVGAGI. The ends lost 6 bases at V and 2 bases at J; junction bases unmatched: 4. The CDR3 coding sequence is TGTGCCAGCAGACAAAGCGGGACCTACAATGAGCAGTTCTTC. Translation: CASRQSGTYNEQFF.

CDR3 amino acids: CSVHRQGENTEAFF. The DNA for the CDR3 is TGCAGCGTCCACAGACAGGGGGAGAACACTGAAGCTTTCTTT. The chain is built from TRBV29-1 and TRBJ1-1, with 9 bases identical to TRBD1. Germline CDR1 and CDR2: SQVTM and ANQGSEA. The V segment lost 6 bases and the J segment 1 base; nucleotides outside the gene matches: 6. The CDR3 contains 14 residues. The whole variable domain, filled in from reference TRBV29-1 and TRBJ1-1, reads SAVISQKPSRDICQRGTSLTIQCQVDSQVTMMFWYRQQPGQSLTLIATANQGSEATYESGFVIDKFPISRPNLTFSTLTVSNMSPEDSSIYLCSVHRQGENTEAFFGQGTRLTVV.